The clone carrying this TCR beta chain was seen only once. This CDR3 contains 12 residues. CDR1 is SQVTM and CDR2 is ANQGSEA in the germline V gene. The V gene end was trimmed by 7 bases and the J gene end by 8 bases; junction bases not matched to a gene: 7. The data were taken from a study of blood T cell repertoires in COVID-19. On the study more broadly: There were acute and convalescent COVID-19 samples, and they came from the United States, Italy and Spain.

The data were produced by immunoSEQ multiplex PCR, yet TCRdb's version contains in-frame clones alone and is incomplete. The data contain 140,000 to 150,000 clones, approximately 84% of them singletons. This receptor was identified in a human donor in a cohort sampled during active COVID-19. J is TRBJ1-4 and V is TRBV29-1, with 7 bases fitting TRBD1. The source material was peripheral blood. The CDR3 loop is CSARQGGEKLFF. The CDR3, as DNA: TGCAGCGCCCGGCAGGGGGGAGAAAAACTGTTTTTT.